One and the same sample provided the 13 T cell receptor beta chains below, sequenced in a study of T cells after yellow fever vaccination. TCRdb re-analysed the 5' RACE reads in MiXCR, keeping a single row per CDR3 protein. The data show nearly 550,000 distinct CDR3 sequences, 19% seen once. The sequencing used PBMCs, collected 15 days after the yellow fever booster vaccination. These receptors all come from a young man who received the YFV17D yellow fever vaccine.

The rearrangement uses TRBV5-1 and TRBJ2-5; possible D gene TRBD1, 5 bases. This CDR3 is built from 16 residues. V was pared by 4 bases and J by 1 base, with 17 bases between. Per the germline V gene, CDR1 is SGHRS and CDR2 is YFSETQ. CDR3: CASSRQYTRFQETQYF. The CDR3 coding sequence is TGCGCCAGCAGCCGACAGTACACAAGATTCCAAGAGACCCAGTACTTC.

This clonotype showed up just a few times. The rearrangement uses TRBV4-1 and TRBJ1-1; D uncertain. V lost 1 base and J lost 3, with 12 bases in between. This CDR3 spans 15 amino acids. CDR1 is MGHRA, CDR2 YSYEKL, per germline. CDR3 sequence (DNA): TGCGCCAGCAGCCAAGTAACATGGAGCGACACTGAAGCTTTCTTT. This gives the protein CASSQVTWSDTEAFF.

This clonotype was seen a single time. V gene TRBV7-2 combines with J gene TRBJ1-1; D not resolved. Per the germline V gene, CDR1 is SGHTA and CDR2 is FQGNSA. CDR3 length equals 14 residues. V gave up 2 bases and J gave up 5 bases, with 12 bases separating them. For the CDR3, the DNA is TGTGCCAGCAGCTTAACAGAGGGATCGACTGAAGCTTTCTTT. Amino acids: CASSLTEGSTEAFF.

The chain has TRBV11-2 and TRBJ2-7; a weak D match, TRBD1 (6 bases). The CDR3 runs to 15 residues. In germline, CDR1 is SGHAT, CDR2 FQNNGV. V shed 2 bases and J shed 2 bases, with 13 bases lying between them. CDR3 DNA sequence: TGTGCCAGCAGCTTACTCCCAGGGGAAACCTACGAGCAGTACTTC. Translation gives CASSLLPGETYEQYF.

The chain links TRBV12-3 or TRBV12-4 to TRBJ1-1, with D unclear. V was clipped by 3 bases and J by 3 bases, with 8 bases between them. This CDR3 has 13 amino acids. In nucleotides, the CDR3 is TGTGCCAGCAGTTTTAAGGTGGACACTGAAGCTTTCTTT. It specifies CASSFKVDTEAFF.

This rearrangement joins TRBV11-2 to TRBJ2-1; D may match TRBD1 or TRBD2 (5 bases each). Germline V gene sequence: CDR1 SGHAT, CDR2 FQNNGV. This CDR3 is built from 15 residues. Trimming took 0 bases from V and 4 from J, leaving 10 bases between them. CDR3 residues: CASSLEPGPYNEQFF. CDR3 DNA: TGTGCCAGCAGCTTAGAACCGGGGCCATACAATGAGCAGTTCTTC.

This clonotype has more than one count but fewer than ten. CDR3 sequence reads: CSAGGQSYGYTF. The DNA for the CDR3 is TGCAGCGCTGGGGGACAGTCCTATGGCTACACCTTC. The rearrangement uses TRBV29-1 and TRBJ1-2; 7 positions match TRBD1. V was clipped by 7 bases and J by 4 bases; unmatched bases: 6. CDR1 is SQVTM, CDR2 ANQGSEA, per germline. The CDR3 has 12 residues.

This clonotype appeared a few times. The V and J genes are TRBV20-1 and TRBJ2-1, with a weak D call TRBD2 (6 bases). CDR3 size: 16 residues. The germline gives CDR1 DFQATT, CDR2 SNEGSKA (reference sequence). Between the trimmed V and J ends, which lost 6 bases and 8 bases, there was a span of 26 bases. The CDR3 sequence: CSALQRVISSGDEQFF. The CDR3 nucleotides are TGCAGTGCCCTCCAGCGGGTTATATCCTCTGGGGATGAGCAGTTCTTC.

J is TRBJ2-1 and V is TRBV3-1; D not resolved. Deletions cut 3 bases from V and 0 bases from J, with 6 bases between. From germline, CDR1 is LGHDT and CDR2 YNNKEL (reference sequence). The length of the CDR3 is 14 residues. The CDR3 loop is CASSQGGSYNEQFF. CDR3 DNA sequence: TGTGCCAGCAGCCAGGGCGGCTCCTACAATGAGCAGTTCTTC.

The chain has TRBV7-2 and TRBJ1-5; the D is unclear. CDR1 is SGHTA and CDR2 is FQGNSA in the germline V gene. CDR3 length equals 14 residues. With 1 base removed from V and 4 bases from J, the gap between germline ends came to 8 bases. In DNA, the CDR3 is TGTGCCAGCAGCTTAGGGAAGATGAATCAGCCCCAGCATTTT. Residues: CASSLGKMNQPQHF.

In this sample, this clonotype turned up a few times. This chain connects TRBV12-3 or TRBV12-4 to TRBJ2-7; D tentatively reads TRBD1 or TRBD2 (6 bases each). There are 13 residues in the CDR3. Trimming removed 5 bases at V and 3 bases at J, with 11 bases between. The CDR3 region is CASSIRGLYEQYF. CDR3 DNA: TGTGCCAGCAGTATCAGGGGACTCTACGAGCAGTACTTC.

This clonotype has just a few counts. The V and J genes are TRBV3-1 and TRBJ1-1; the D is unclear. There are 15 residues in the CDR3. V lost 3 bases, J lost 8 bases, and 19 bases lay in between. Germline V gives CDR1 LGHDT, CDR2 YNNKEL (reference sequence). The CDR3 here is CASSHSALVHPEAFF. The DNA for the CDR3 is TGTGCCAGCAGCCACTCTGCTCTTGTACACCCAGAAGCTTTCTTT.

V and J are TRBV10-3 and TRBJ2-7; 9 nucleotides line up with TRBD2. Germline assignment: CDR1 ENHRY and CDR2 SYGVKD. CDR3 size: 17 residues. Losses at the gene ends were 6 bases for V and 4 bases for J; bases not matched to a gene: 16. The CDR3 sequence is CAISGSSRTSETYEQYF. DNA of the CDR3: TGTGCCATCAGCGGGTCCTCCCGGACTAGCGAGACTTACGAGCAGTACTTC.